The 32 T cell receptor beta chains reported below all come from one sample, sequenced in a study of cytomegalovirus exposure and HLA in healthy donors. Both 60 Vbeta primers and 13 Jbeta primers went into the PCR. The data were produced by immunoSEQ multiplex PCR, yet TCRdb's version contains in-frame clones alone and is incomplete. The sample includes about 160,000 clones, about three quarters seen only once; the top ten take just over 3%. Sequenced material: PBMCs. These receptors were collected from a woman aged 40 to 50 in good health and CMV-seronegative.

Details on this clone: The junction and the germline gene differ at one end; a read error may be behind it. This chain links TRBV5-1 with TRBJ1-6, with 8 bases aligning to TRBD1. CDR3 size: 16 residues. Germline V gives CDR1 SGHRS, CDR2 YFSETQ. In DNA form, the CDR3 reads TGCGCCAGCACCTTGGATTGGACAGGGAGCAATTCACCCCTCCACTTT. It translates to CASTLDWTGSNSPLHF.

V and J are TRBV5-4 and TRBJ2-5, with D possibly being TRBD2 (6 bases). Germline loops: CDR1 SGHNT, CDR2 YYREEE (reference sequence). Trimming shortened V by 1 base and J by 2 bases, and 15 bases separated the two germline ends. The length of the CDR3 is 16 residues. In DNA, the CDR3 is TGTGCCAGCAGCTTGCCCCCTCGGGGGTGGCAAGAGACCCAGTACTTC. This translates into CASSLPPRGWQETQYF.

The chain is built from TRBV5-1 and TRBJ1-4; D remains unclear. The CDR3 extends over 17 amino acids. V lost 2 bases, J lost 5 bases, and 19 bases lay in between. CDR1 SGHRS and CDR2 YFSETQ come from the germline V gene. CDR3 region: CASSLSAGRVGNEKLFF. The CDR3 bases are TGCGCCAGCAGCTTATCCGCGGGGAGGGTGGGGAATGAAAAACTGTTTTTT.

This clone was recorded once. CDR3 region: CASRGTGNLGELFF. The CDR3 DNA is TGTGCCAGCAGGGGGACAGGGAATCTCGGGGAGCTGTTTTTT. The chain carries TRBV2 and TRBJ2-2; 9 bases are shared with TRBD1. The V gene's germline CDR1 is SNHLY and CDR2 FYNNEI. V gave up 6 bases and J gave up 7 bases; unmatched junction bases: 6. The CDR3 runs to 14 residues.

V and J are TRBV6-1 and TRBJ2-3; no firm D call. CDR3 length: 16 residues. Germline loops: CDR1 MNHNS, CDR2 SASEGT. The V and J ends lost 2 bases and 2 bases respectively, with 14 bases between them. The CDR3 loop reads CASSESVAEPTDTQYF. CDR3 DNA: TGTGCCAGCAGTGAATCGGTGGCGGAGCCCACAGATACGCAGTATTTT.

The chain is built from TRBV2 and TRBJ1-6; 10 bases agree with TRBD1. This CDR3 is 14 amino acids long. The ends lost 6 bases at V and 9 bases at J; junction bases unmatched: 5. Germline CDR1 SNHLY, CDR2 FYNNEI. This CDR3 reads CASSDDRGLSPLHF. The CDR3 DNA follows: TGTGCCAGCAGCGACGACAGGGGGCTTTCACCCCTCCACTTT. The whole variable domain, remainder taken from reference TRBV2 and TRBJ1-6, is EPEVTQTPSHQVTQMGQEVILRCVPISNHLYFYWYRQILGQKVEFLVSFYNNEISEKSEIFDDQFSVERPDGSNFTLKIRSTKLEDSAMYFCASSDDRGLSPLHFGNGTRLTVT.

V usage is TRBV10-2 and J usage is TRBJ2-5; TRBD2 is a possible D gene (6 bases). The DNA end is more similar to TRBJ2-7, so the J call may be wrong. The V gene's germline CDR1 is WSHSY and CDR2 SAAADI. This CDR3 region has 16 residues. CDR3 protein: CASSESKLGAGYEQYF. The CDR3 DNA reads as TGCGCCAGCAGTGAGTCGAAGCTAGGGGCGGGGTACGAGCAGTACTTC.

The CDR3 DNA reads as TGTGCCAGCGTTCCCCAGATCCTTAACTATGGCTACACCTTC. Protein product: CASVPQILNYGYTF. The gene calls are TRBV2 and TRBJ1-2; D is unresolved. Germline CDR1 is SNHLY and CDR2 is FYNNEI. V gave up 8 bases and J gave up 1 base, with 14 bases separating them. There are 14 residues in the CDR3.

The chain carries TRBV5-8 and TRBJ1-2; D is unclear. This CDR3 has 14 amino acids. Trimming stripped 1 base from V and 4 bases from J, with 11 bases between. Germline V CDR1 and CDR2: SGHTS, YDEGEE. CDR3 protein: CASSLMQVSYGYTF. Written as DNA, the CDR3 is TGTGCCAGCAGCTTGATGCAGGTTTCCTATGGCTACACCTTC.

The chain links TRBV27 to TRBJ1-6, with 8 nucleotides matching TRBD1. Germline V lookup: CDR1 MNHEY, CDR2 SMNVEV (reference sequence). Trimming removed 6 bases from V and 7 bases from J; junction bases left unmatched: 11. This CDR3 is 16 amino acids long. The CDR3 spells CASSMAWTGLNSPLHF. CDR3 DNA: TGTGCCAGCAGCATGGCTTGGACAGGGCTAAATTCACCCCTCCACTTT.

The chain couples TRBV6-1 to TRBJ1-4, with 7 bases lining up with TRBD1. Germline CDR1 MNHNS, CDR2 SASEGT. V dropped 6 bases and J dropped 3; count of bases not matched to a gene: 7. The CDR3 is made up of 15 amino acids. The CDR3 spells CASRGVQGPNEKLFF. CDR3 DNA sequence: TGTGCCAGCAGAGGCGTACAGGGGCCTAATGAAAAACTGTTTTTT.

The CDR3 DNA reads TGTGCCAGCAGCCCGCCGGCGGCCTATAATTCACCCCTCCACTTT. Amino acid sequence: CASSPPAAYNSPLHF. The gene calls are TRBV11-2 and TRBJ1-6, with unresolved D. The CDR3 totals 15 residues. V dropped 5 bases and J dropped 2 bases, with 10 bases sitting between them. CDR1 is SGHAT and CDR2 is FQNNGV in the germline V gene.

DNA for the CDR3: TGTGCCAGCAGTTCGGACCAAGAGACCCAGTACTTC. Translated, it gives CASSSDQETQYF. V is TRBV6-6 and J is TRBJ2-5; D is unresolved. The CDR3 has 12 residues. Germline V gene sequence: CDR1 MNHNY, CDR2 SVGAGI (reference sequence). Between the trimmed V and J ends, which lost 4 bases and 0 bases, there was a span of 3 bases.

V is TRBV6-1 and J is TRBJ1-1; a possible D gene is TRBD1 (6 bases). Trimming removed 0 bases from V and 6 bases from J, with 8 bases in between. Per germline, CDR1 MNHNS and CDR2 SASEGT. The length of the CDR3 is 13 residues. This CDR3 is CASSEAGGPEAFF. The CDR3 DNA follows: TGTGCCAGCAGTGAAGCAGGGGGACCTGAAGCTTTCTTT.

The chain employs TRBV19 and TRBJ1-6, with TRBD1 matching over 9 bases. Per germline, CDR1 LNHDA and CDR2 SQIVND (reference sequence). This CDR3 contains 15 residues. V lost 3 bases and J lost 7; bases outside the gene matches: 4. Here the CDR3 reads CASSIGTGRNSPLHF. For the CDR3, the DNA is TGTGCCAGTAGTATTGGGACAGGGAGGAATTCACCCCTCCACTTT.

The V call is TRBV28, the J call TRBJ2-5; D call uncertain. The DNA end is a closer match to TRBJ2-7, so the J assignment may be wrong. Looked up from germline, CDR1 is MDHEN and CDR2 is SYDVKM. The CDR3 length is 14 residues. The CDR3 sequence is CASSLNSPASEQYF. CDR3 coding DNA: TGTGCCAGCAGTTTAAACAGCCCGGCTAGCGAGCAGTACTTC.

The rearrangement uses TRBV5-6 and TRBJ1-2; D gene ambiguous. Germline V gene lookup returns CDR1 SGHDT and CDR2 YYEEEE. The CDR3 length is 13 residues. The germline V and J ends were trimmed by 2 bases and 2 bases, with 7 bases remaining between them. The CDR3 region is CASSFEQNYGYTF. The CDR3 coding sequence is TGTGCCAGCAGCTTTGAACAGAACTATGGCTACACCTTC.

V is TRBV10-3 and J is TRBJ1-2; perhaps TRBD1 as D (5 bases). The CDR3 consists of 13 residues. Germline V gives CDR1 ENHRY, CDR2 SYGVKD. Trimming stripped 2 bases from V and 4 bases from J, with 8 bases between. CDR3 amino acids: CAISEQGGYGYTF. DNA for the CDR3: TGTGCCATCAGTGAGCAGGGAGGCTATGGCTACACCTTC.

DNA of the CDR3: TGTGCCAGTACCACCTCGTCCGGGACACACTATGGCTACACCTTC. It translates to CASTTSSGTHYGYTF. The gene calls are TRBV19 and TRBJ1-2, with TRBD1 as a possible D gene (6 bases). V was pared by 7 bases and J by 3 bases, with 18 bases between. The CDR3 totals 15 residues. The germline V gene encodes CDR1 LNHDA and CDR2 SQIVND (reference sequence).

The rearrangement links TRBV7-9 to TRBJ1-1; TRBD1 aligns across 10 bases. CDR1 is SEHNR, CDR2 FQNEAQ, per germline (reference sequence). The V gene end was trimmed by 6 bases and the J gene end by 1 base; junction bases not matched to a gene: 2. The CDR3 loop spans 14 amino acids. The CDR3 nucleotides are TGTGCCAGCAGGGACAGGGGGGGGAACACTGAAGCTTTCTTT. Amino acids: CASRDRGGNTEAFF.

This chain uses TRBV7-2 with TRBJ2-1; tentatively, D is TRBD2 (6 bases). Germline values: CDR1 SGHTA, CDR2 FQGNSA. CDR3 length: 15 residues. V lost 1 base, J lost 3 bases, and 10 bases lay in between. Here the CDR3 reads CASSLGGANYNEQFF. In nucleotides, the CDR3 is TGTGCCAGCAGCTTAGGCGGGGCAAACTACAATGAGCAGTTCTTC.

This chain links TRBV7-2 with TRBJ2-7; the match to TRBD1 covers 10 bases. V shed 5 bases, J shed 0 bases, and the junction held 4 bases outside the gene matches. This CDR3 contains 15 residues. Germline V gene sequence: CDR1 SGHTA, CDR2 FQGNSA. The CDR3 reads CASSEGQGSSYEQYF. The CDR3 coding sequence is TGTGCCAGCAGCGAGGGACAGGGGAGCTCCTACGAGCAGTACTTC.

The CDR3 nucleotides are TGTGCCAGCAGCTCGACAGGGAACACCGGGGAGCTGTTTTTT. Encoded protein: CASSSTGNTGELFF. The V call is TRBV5-5, the J call TRBJ2-2; TRBD1 is a possible D gene (6 bases). Trimming stripped 3 bases from V and 1 base from J, with 7 bases between. Per germline, CDR1 SGHKS and CDR2 YYEKEE (reference sequence). There are 14 residues in the CDR3.

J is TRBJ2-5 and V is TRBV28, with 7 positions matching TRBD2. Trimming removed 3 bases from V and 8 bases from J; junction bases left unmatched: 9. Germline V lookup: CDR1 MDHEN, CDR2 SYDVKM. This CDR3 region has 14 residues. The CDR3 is CASSFGGTLGTQYF. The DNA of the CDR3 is TGTGCCAGCAGTTTCGGGGGGACCCTCGGAACCCAGTACTTC. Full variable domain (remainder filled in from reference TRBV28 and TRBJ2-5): DVKVTQSSRYLVKRTGEKVFLECVQDMDHENMFWYRQDPGLGLRLIYFSYDVKMKEKGDIPEGYSVSREKKERFSLILESASTNQTSMYLCASSFGGTLGTQYFGPGTRLLVL.

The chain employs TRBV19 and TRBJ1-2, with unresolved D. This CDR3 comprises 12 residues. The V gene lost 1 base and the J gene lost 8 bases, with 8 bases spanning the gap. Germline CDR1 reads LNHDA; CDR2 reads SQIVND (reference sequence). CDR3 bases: TGTGCCAGTAGTATAGGGGGAGGAGGCTACACCTTC. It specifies CASSIGGGGYTF. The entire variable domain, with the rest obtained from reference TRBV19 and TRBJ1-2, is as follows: DGGITQSPKYLFRKEGQNVTLSCEQNLNHDAMYWYRQDPGQGLRLIYYSQIVNDFQKGDIAEGYSVSREKKESFPLTVTSAQKNPTAFYLCASSIGGGGYTFGSGTRLTVV.

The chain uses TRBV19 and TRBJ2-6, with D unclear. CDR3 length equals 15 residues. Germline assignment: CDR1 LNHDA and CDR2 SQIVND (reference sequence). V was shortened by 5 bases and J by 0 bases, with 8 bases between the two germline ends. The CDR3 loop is CASSPQYSGANVLTF. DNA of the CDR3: TGTGCCAGTAGTCCGCAGTACTCTGGGGCCAACGTCCTGACTTTC. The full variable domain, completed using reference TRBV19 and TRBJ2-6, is DGGITQSPKYLFRKEGQNVTLSCEQNLNHDAMYWYRQDPGQGLRLIYYSQIVNDFQKGDIAEGYSVSREKKESFPLTVTSAQKNPTAFYLCASSPQYSGANVLTFGAGSRLTVL.

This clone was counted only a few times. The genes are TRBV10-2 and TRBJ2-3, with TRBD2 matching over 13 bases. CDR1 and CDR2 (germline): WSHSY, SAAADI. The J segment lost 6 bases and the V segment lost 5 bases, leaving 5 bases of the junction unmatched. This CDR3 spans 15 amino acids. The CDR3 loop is CASSKGTSGDDTQYF. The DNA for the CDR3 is TGCGCCAGCAGTAAAGGGACTAGCGGGGATGATACGCAGTATTTT.

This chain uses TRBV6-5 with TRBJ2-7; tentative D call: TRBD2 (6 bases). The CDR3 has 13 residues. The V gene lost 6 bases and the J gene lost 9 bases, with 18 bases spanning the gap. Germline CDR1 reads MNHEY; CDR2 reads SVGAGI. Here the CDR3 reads CASRAGLAWTQYF. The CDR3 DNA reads TGTGCCAGCAGGGCGGGGCTGGCCTGGACGCAGTACTTC.

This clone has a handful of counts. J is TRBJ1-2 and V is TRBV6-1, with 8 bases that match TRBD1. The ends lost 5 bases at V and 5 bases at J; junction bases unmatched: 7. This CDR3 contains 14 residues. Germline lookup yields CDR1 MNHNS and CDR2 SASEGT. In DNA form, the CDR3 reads TGTGCCAGCAGTCCCCGGACAGGGTTTTATGGCTACACCTTC. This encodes CASSPRTGFYGYTF.

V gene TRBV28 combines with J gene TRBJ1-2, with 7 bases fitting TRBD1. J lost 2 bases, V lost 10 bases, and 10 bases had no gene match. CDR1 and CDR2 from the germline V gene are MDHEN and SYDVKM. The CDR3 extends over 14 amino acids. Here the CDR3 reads CATRSGQRNYGYTF. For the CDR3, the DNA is TGTGCCACCCGATCGGGACAGCGAAACTATGGCTACACCTTC.

The CDR3 region is CASTPSVYEQYF. In DNA form, the CDR3 reads TGTGCCAGCACCCCTAGCGTCTACGAGCAGTACTTC. This chain uses TRBV2 with TRBJ2-7, with D possibly TRBD2 on 6 matching bases. CDR3 size: 12 residues. Trimming shortened V by 7 bases and J by 3 bases, and 10 bases separated the two germline ends. CDR1 is SNHLY and CDR2 is FYNNEI in the germline V gene.

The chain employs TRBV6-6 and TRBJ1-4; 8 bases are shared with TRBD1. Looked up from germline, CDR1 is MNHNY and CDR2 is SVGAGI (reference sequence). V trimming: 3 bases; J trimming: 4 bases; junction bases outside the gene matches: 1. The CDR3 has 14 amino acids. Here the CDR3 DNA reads TGTGCCAGCAGTTATGACAGGGGTAATGAAAAACTGTTTTTT. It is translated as CASSYDRGNEKLFF.